The next 13 T cell receptor beta chains were all read from a single sample in a study of spatial heterogeneity in lung cancer. TCRdb fed the 5' RACE reads into MiXCR, producing one record per CDR3 protein. This sample has under 150,000 distinct CDR3 sequences, with 9.5% to 14% found just once. Time point in this sample: blood at routine non-recurrence follow-up after resection. Sequencing used PBMCs, obtained at follow-up. These receptors originate from a female donor with early-stage non-small cell lung cancer.

This chain connects TRBV6-2 or TRBV6-3 to TRBJ2-2; 7 bases are a match to TRBD2. The CDR3 is 16 amino acids. The germline V gene has CDR1 MNHEY and CDR2 SVGEGT. The junction had 8 bases not matched to a gene; V was cut back by 6 bases and J by 1 base. The CDR3 DNA reads TGTGCCAGCAGCATCCCGGGAGGCAAGAACACCGGGGAGCTGTTTTTT. It is translated as CASSIPGGKNTGELFF.

The chain joins TRBV7-3 to TRBJ1-6; D gene uncertain. Germline CDR1 SGHTA, CDR2 FQGTGA. The CDR3 is 14 residues long. V lost 4 bases to trimming and J lost 4 bases, with 8 bases between them. CDR3: CASSSADYNSPLHF. DNA of the CDR3: TGTGCCAGCAGCTCAGCGGATTATAATTCACCCCTCCACTTT.

The table lists this clonotype with a few counts. J is TRBJ2-1 and V is TRBV9, with D perhaps matching TRBD1 (5 bases). With 1 base removed from V and 8 bases from J, the gap between germline ends came to 10 bases. This CDR3 spans 13 amino acids. CDR1 is SGDLS, CDR2 YYNGEE, per germline. The CDR3: CASSVQGRDEQFF. DNA for the CDR3: TGTGCCAGCAGCGTACAGGGAAGGGATGAGCAGTTCTTC. Combining the CDR3 with reference TRBV9 and TRBJ2-1 gives the whole variable domain DSGVTQTPKHLITATGQRVTLRCSPRSGDLSVYWYQQSLDQGLQFLIQYYNGEERAKGNILERFSAQQFPDLHSELNLSSLELGDSALYFCASSVQGRDEQFFGPGTRLTVL.

The J gene is TRBJ2-7, the V gene TRBV3-1, with 7 bases matching TRBD1. Germline assignment: CDR1 LGHDT and CDR2 YNNKEL (reference sequence). This CDR3 contains 15 residues. J was trimmed by 1 base and V by 4 bases; bases with no gene match: 7. The CDR3 spells CASSPGQTGSYEQYF. CDR3 nucleotide sequence: TGTGCCAGCAGCCCGGGACAGACAGGTTCCTACGAGCAGTACTTC.

At least ten counts were recorded for this clonotype. This chain links TRBV4-1 with TRBJ2-5; D gene uncertain. Deletions cut 0 bases from V and 6 bases from J, with 11 bases between. This CDR3 is 14 amino acids long. Germline CDR1 reads MGHRA; CDR2 reads YSYEKL. The CDR3 protein is CASSQDRSRQTQYF. As DNA, the CDR3 is TGCGCCAGCAGCCAAGATCGTAGTCGGCAGACCCAGTACTTC.

This clonotype appeared a few times. The chain recombines TRBV25-1 with TRBJ1-2; perhaps TRBD1 as D (6 bases). The CDR3 runs to 14 residues. Looked up from germline, CDR1 is MGHDK and CDR2 is SYGVNS. Trimming removed 7 bases at V and 7 bases at J, with 19 bases between. The CDR3 sequence is CASTPTGIRSGYTF. The CDR3 DNA sequence: TGTGCCAGCACCCCTACAGGGATAAGGAGTGGCTACACCTTC.

The rearrangement joins TRBV2 to TRBJ1-3; 9 bases match TRBD1. There are 17 residues in the CDR3. Looked up from germline, CDR1 is SNHLY and CDR2 is FYNNEI. V dropped 6 bases and J dropped 1; count of bases not matched to a gene: 10. The CDR3 DNA follows: TGTGCCAGCAGCGGGGGACAGGGTTATTTGTCTGGAAACACCATATATTTT. Its protein is CASSGGQGYLSGNTIYF.

A few counts support this clonotype. The V gene is TRBV29-1, the J gene TRBJ1-1; TRBD1 aligns across 7 bases. J gave up 2 bases and V 3 bases, and 9 bases lay outside the gene matches. The CDR3 totals 15 residues. Germline CDR1 SQVTM, CDR2 ANQGSEA. CDR3 nucleotides: TGCAGCGTTGATGGGCAGGGGGGTTTAAACACTGAAGCTTTCTTT. Protein product: CSVDGQGGLNTEAFF.

At least ten counts were recorded for this clonotype. This chain joins TRBV10-3 and TRBJ2-2; D is possibly TRBD1 or TRBD2 (6 bases each). With 10 bases removed from V and 0 bases from J, the gap between germline ends came to 12 bases. The length of the CDR3 is 14 residues. In germline, CDR1 is ENHRY, CDR2 SYGVKD. In DNA form, the CDR3 reads TGTGCCACAGGGGACTCCGCGAACACCGGGGAGCTGTTTTTT. This translates into CATGDSANTGELFF.

The V gene is TRBV6-2 or TRBV6-3, the J gene TRBJ2-3; D uncertain. Trimming left V 6 bases short and J 6 bases short, with 13 bases between. The germline CDR1 and CDR2 sequences are MNHEY and SVGEGT. CDR3 length: 13 residues. CDR3 DNA: TGTGCCAGCAGAACACACGATACCGATACGCAGTATTTT. Translating it yields CASRTHDTDTQYF.

This clonotype was seen ten or more times. V is TRBV6-1 and J is TRBJ1-1; possibly TRBD1 for D (5 bases). From germline, CDR1 is MNHNS and CDR2 SASEGT. The CDR3 covers 13 residues. Trimming removed 7 bases from V and 4 bases from J, with 13 bases in between. The CDR3 spells CASTWDRVTEAFF. CDR3 bases: TGTGCCAGCACTTGGGACCGGGTCACTGAAGCTTTCTTT.

Only a few counts were recorded for this clonotype. The chain employs TRBV27 and TRBJ1-6; 7 positions agree with TRBD1. CDR1 is MNHEY and CDR2 is SMNVEV in the germline V gene (reference sequence). The CDR3 is 15 amino acids. V shed 6 bases, J shed 7 bases, and the junction held 9 bases outside the gene matches. The CDR3 DNA reads as TGTGCCAGCAGACTTACGACAGGGTTCAATTCACCCCTCCACTTT. Translating gives CASRLTTGFNSPLHF.

The gene calls are TRBV7-3 and TRBJ2-3; D remains ambiguous. The V gene's germline CDR1 is SGHTA and CDR2 FQGTGA. V was trimmed by 2 bases and J by 0 bases, leaving 12 bases between them. The length of the CDR3 is 16 residues. The chain's CDR3 is CASSLFYSASTDTQYF. CDR3 coding DNA: TGTGCCAGCAGCTTATTTTATTCGGCTAGCACAGATACGCAGTATTTT.